The 30 T cell receptor beta chains given below trace back to one sample, sequenced in a study of blood T cell repertoires in COVID-19. TCRdb's table, derived via immunoSEQ multiplex PCR, lists solely in-frame clones and lacks some. The sample lists over 400,000 clones; 80% to 90% were seen once. The sequenced sample was peripheral blood. These receptors came from a young woman with active or convalescent COVID-19.

The chain recombines TRBV11-3 with TRBJ2-1, with a tentative D call TRBD1 (5 bases). This CDR3 region has 13 residues. The V end lost 5 bases, the J end lost 7 bases, and 12 bases lay between the germline ends. CDR1 is SGHNT and CDR2 is YENEEA in the germline V gene. The CDR3 is CASSNRKGNEQFF. The CDR3 DNA reads TGTGCCAGCAGCAACAGGAAAGGGAATGAGCAGTTCTTC.

This clone was seen only a few times. V gene TRBV18 combines with J gene TRBJ1-6; TRBD1 might be the D (6 bases). The germline V gene has CDR1 KGHSH and CDR2 LQKENI. This CDR3 has 16 residues. The V gene lost 3 bases and the J gene lost 8 bases, with 17 bases spanning the gap. The CDR3: CASSPRLTGLDSPLHF. The CDR3 nucleotides read TGTGCCAGCTCACCCCGGCTGACAGGCCTAGATTCACCCCTCCACTTT.

The V and J genes are TRBV7-2 and TRBJ2-1, with 9 positions matching TRBD2. Germline V gene sequence: CDR1 SGHTA, CDR2 FQGNSA. The CDR3 is 16 amino acids. V was pared by 2 bases and J by 7 bases, with 9 bases of the junction left unmatched. CDR3 sequence reads: CASSLMFGGGGNEQFF. The CDR3 bases are TGTGCCAGCAGCTTAATGTTTGGCGGGGGGGGTAATGAGCAGTTCTTC.

The V call is TRBV19, the J call TRBJ1-2; 7 bases line up with TRBD1. The ends lost 5 bases at V and 3 bases at J; junction bases unmatched: 3. Per germline, CDR1 LNHDA and CDR2 SQIVND (reference sequence). There are 13 residues in the CDR3. The CDR3 nucleotides are TGTGCCAGTAGTGCCACAGGGGACTATGGCTACACCTTC. It specifies CASSATGDYGYTF.

This sequence joins TRBV5-1 and TRBJ2-1; 14 nucleotides line up with TRBD2. V trimming: 7 bases; J trimming: 6 bases; junction bases outside the gene matches: 9. Germline CDR1 reads SGHRS; CDR2 reads YFSETQ. CDR3 length: 16 residues. CDR3 sequence: CASLQGGTSGSNEQFF. CDR3 sequence (DNA): TGCGCCAGCTTGCAAGGGGGGACTAGCGGGAGCAATGAGCAGTTCTTC.

This clone was counted a few times. This chain joins TRBV25-1 and TRBJ2-7; the match to TRBD1 covers 8 bases. This CDR3 has 15 residues. Looked up from germline, CDR1 is MGHDK and CDR2 is SYGVNS. The J segment lost 3 bases and the V segment lost 2 bases, leaving 6 bases of the junction unmatched. The CDR3 loop is CASSERGTGHYEQYF. The DNA for the CDR3 is TGTGCCAGCAGTGAACGTGGGACAGGTCACTACGAGCAGTACTTC.

J is TRBJ1-1 and V is TRBV6-2 or TRBV6-3, with D hard to call. This CDR3 region has 13 residues. Germline V gene sequence: CDR1 MNHEY, CDR2 SVGEGT. Trimming shortened V by 2 bases and J by 3 bases, and 7 bases separated the two germline ends. CDR3 sequence reads: CASSYVGDTEAFF. The CDR3 DNA reads as TGTGCCAGCAGTTACGTTGGAGACACTGAAGCTTTCTTT.

This chain joins TRBV4-1 and TRBJ2-7; D perhaps matches TRBD1 (5 bases). The V gene lost 1 base and the J gene lost 1 base, with 20 bases spanning the gap. CDR1 is MGHRA, CDR2 YSYEKL, per germline. The CDR3 loop spans 18 amino acids. The CDR3 sequence: CASSQGYSKRDRSYEQYF. CDR3 in DNA: TGCGCCAGCAGCCAAGGTTATTCGAAACGAGACAGATCCTACGAGCAGTACTTC.

Comments on this clone: This sample also contains other DNA sequences that code for the same CDR3. This chain uses TRBV6-5 with TRBJ2-5, with D possibly matching TRBD2 (5 bases). Germline-derived CDR1 and CDR2 are MNHEY and SVGAGI. The CDR3 sequence is 13 residues long. The ends were cut back, 6 bases at V and 2 bases at J, with 10 bases in the middle. CDR3 sequence (DNA): TGTGCCAGCAGATTGACGGGACAAGAGACCCAGTACTTC. Its protein product is CASRLTGQETQYF.

The table lists this clone with a few counts. The V call is TRBV27, the J call TRBJ1-5, with D perhaps matching TRBD1 (5 bases). Germline values: CDR1 MNHEY, CDR2 SMNVEV (reference sequence). The CDR3 is 14 amino acids. The V gene lost 2 bases and the J gene lost 5 bases, with 10 bases spanning the gap. Here the CDR3 DNA reads TGTGCCAGCAGTTTACAGGGTAGGGATCAGCCCCAGCATTTT. Translation gives CASSLQGRDQPQHF.

The chain joins TRBV5-5 to TRBJ1-1; D uncertain. Trimming left V 6 bases short and J 0 bases short, with 15 bases between. CDR1 is SGHKS, CDR2 YYEKEE, per germline (reference sequence). The length of the CDR3 is 15 residues. CDR3 DNA: TGTGCCAGCACCCTGATTAAGGAGATGAACACTGAAGCTTTCTTT. Translated: CASTLIKEMNTEAFF. Based on the CDR3 plus reference TRBV5-5 and TRBJ1-1, the full variable domain is DAGVTQSPTHLIKTRGQQVTLRCSPISGHKSVSWYQQVLGQGPQFIFQYYEKEERGRGNFPDRFSARQFPNYSSELNVNALLLGDSALYLCASTLIKEMNTEAFFGQGTRLTVV.

V and J are TRBV9 and TRBJ2-3; the match to TRBD2 covers 7 bases. In germline, CDR1 is SGDLS, CDR2 YYNGEE. The CDR3 is 16 residues long. J gave up 3 bases and V 0 bases, and 7 bases lay outside the gene matches. The CDR3 region is CASSVERGLITDTQYF. CDR3 coding DNA: TGTGCCAGCAGCGTAGAGCGGGGACTGATAACAGATACGCAGTATTTT.

Comments on this clone: Because the CDR3's place on the DNA is in doubt, the DNA is left out and the CDR3 is given as listed by TCRdb. CDR3 in amino acids: CASSFGSGEYGYTF. The V call is TRBV5-1, the J call TRBJ1-2. The CDR3 length equals 14 residues, ends included. In germline, CDR1 is SGHRS, CDR2 YFSETQ.

CDR3 coding DNA: TGTGCCACCAGCAGAAGGCCGGGACTAGCGGGAGGTGGGACCGGGGAGCTGTTTTTT. Amino acid sequence: CATSRRPGLAGGGTGELFF. This chain joins TRBV15 and TRBJ2-2, with 15 bases fitting TRBD2. The V segment lost 2 bases and the J segment 5 bases; nucleotides outside the gene matches: 9. Germline assignment: CDR1 LNHNV and CDR2 YYDKDF (reference sequence). The CDR3 runs 19 residues. Full variable domain (rest looked up from reference TRBV15 and TRBJ2-2): DAMVIQNPRYQVTQFGKPVTLSCSQTLNHNVMYWYQQKSSQAPKLLFHYYDKDFNNEADTPDNFQSRRPNTSFCFLDIRSPGLGDTAMYLCATSRRPGLAGGGTGELFFGEGSRLTVL.

V is TRBV14 and J is TRBJ1-1, with D hard to call. The CDR3 sequence is 15 residues long. Per germline, CDR1 SGHDN and CDR2 FVKESK. The V end was cut by 4 bases, the J end by 1 base, with 13 bases between. The CDR3 region has the DNA TGTGCCAGCAGCCCCCTAGGCAAAACGAACACTGAAGCTTTCTTT. This gives the protein CASSPLGKTNTEAFF.

This clone was observed a handful of times. The genes are TRBV5-8 and TRBJ1-4; 10 positions agree with TRBD1. V was pared by 8 bases and J by 7 bases, with 5 bases of the junction left unmatched. The CDR3 is 13 amino acids. Germline V gives CDR1 SGHTS, CDR2 YDEGEE. CDR3 sequence: CASGTGASEKLFF. CDR3 nucleotides: TGTGCCAGTGGGACAGGGGCGAGTGAAAAACTGTTTTTT.

The chain is built from TRBV2 and TRBJ1-1; possible D gene TRBD1, 6 bases. The V end lost 10 bases, the J end lost 0 bases, and 15 bases lay between the germline ends. This CDR3 has 14 amino acids. CDR1 is SNHLY and CDR2 is FYNNEI in the germline V gene. The CDR3 is CATKPDRLNTEAFF. The CDR3, as DNA: TGTGCCACCAAACCGGACAGATTGAACACTGAAGCTTTCTTT.

This chain links TRBV2 with TRBJ2-1; D ambiguous. From germline, CDR1 is SNHLY and CDR2 FYNNEI. With 2 bases removed from V and 7 bases from J, the gap between germline ends came to 15 bases. The CDR3 is 15 amino acids. CDR3 sequence: CASSETPSDLNEQFF. CDR3 in DNA: TGTGCCAGCAGTGAAACCCCCTCCGATCTAAATGAGCAGTTCTTC.

This clone was detected a few times. This rearrangement joins TRBV6-5 to TRBJ1-1; 9 bases agree with TRBD1. Unmatched junction bases numbered 2, after V lost 6 bases and J lost 0 bases. The germline gives CDR1 MNHEY, CDR2 SVGAGI. The CDR3 is 14 amino acids. Written as DNA, the CDR3 is TGTGCCAGCAGACAGGGGGCTTTGAACACTGAAGCTTTCTTT. As protein: CASRQGALNTEAFF.

The chain links TRBV12-3 or TRBV12-4 to TRBJ1-1; D unresolved. Trimming took off 3 bases at V and 1 base at J, with 6 bases between the two ends. This CDR3 has 13 residues. CDR3 sequence reads: CASSLEANTEAFF. CDR3 bases: TGTGCCAGCAGTTTGGAGGCGAACACTGAAGCTTTCTTT.

The chain joins TRBV6-5 to TRBJ2-7, with 7 bases aligning to TRBD1. After removal of 8 bases from V and 2 bases from J, the junction contained 6 bases not matched to a gene. The CDR3 is 13 amino acids. Germline loops: CDR1 MNHEY, CDR2 SVGAGI. CDR3 nucleotide sequence: TGTGCCAGCGCCTTGGGACAGACCTACGAGCAGTACTTC. Protein sequence: CASALGQTYEQYF.

The chain has TRBV6-1 and TRBJ2-7; D might be TRBD1 (5 bases). CDR1 is MNHNS and CDR2 is SASEGT in the germline V gene. The CDR3 spans 16 residues. Trimming left V 2 bases short and J 0 bases short, with 14 bases between. The CDR3 region is CASSEIGEISSYEQYF. CDR3 DNA sequence: TGTGCCAGCAGTGAAATAGGGGAAATCAGCTCCTACGAGCAGTACTTC.

This rearrangement joins TRBV11-2 to TRBJ2-1, with 8 bases lining up with TRBD2. Germline V gene data show CDR1 as SGHAT and CDR2 as FQNNGV. There are 16 residues in the CDR3. Unmatched junction bases numbered 11, after V lost 4 bases and J lost 6 bases. CDR3 sequence (DNA): TGTGCCAGCAGCTATCCGGGGCGGGAGGTAATCAATGAGCAGTTCTTC. It is translated as CASSYPGREVINEQFF.

This chain connects TRBV28 to TRBJ1-2; 7 nucleotides line up with TRBD1. The CDR3 sequence is 16 residues long. Trimming removed 6 bases from V and 0 bases from J; junction bases left unmatched: 10. CDR1 is MDHEN, CDR2 SYDVKM, per germline. CDR3 nucleotides: TGTGCCAGCAGCACTACGACAGGACAGGCTAACTATGGCTACACCTTC. Protein sequence: CASSTTTGQANYGYTF.

The rearrangement uses TRBV19 and TRBJ1-2, with TRBD1 matching 9 bases. Trimming cost V 10 bases and J 0 bases; bases outside gene matches: 12. The CDR3 has 16 amino acids. Germline V gene lookup returns CDR1 LNHDA and CDR2 SQIVND (reference sequence). The CDR3 here is CATTTAGTGTNYGYTF. The CDR3 DNA reads TGTGCCACCACAACTGCCGGGACAGGGACTAACTATGGCTACACCTTC.

The V gene is TRBV12-3 or TRBV12-4, the J gene TRBJ1-2, with TRBD1 as a possible D gene (5 bases). CDR3 length equals 13 residues. V was pared by 1 base and J by 8 bases, with 11 bases between. This CDR3 is CASSLGQPRGYTF. In DNA, the CDR3 is TGTGCCAGCAGTTTAGGACAGCCCCGAGGCTACACCTTC.

This clone was seen more than once but under ten times. This chain joins TRBV30 and TRBJ2-3; TRBD2 aligns across 8 bases. The CDR3 is 16 amino acids. The germline V gene encodes CDR1 GTSNPN and CDR2 SVGIG (reference sequence). V lost 5 bases and J lost 2; bases outside the gene matches: 12. The CDR3 protein is CAWGGGRIADTDTQYF. The CDR3 DNA reads as TGTGCCTGGGGTGGCGGGAGGATCGCCGACACAGATACGCAGTATTTT.

The V call is TRBV7-8, the J call TRBJ2-1; D is possibly TRBD2 (5 bases). The germline V gene encodes CDR1 SGHVS and CDR2 FQNEAQ. V was pared by 0 bases and J by 8 bases, with 11 bases between. The length of the CDR3 is 14 residues. CDR3 sequence (DNA): TGTGCCAGCAGCTTAGCCCCTAGCATCCATGAGCAGTTCTTC. Translating it yields CASSLAPSIHEQFF.

In DNA form, the CDR3 reads TGTGCCAGCAGTGACTCGCCAGGAACTAGCACAGATACGCAGTATTTT. Protein: CASSDSPGTSTDTQYF. The V gene is TRBV6-4, the J gene TRBJ2-3; D not certain. The V gene's germline CDR1 is MRHNA and CDR2 SNTAGT. The CDR3 has 16 amino acids. V dropped 0 bases and J dropped 0 bases, with 10 bases sitting between them.

This chain connects TRBV10-1 to TRBJ1-6; a weak D match, TRBD1 (5 bases). V lost 2 bases, J lost 7 bases, and 9 bases lay in between. The germline gives CDR1 WNHNN, CDR2 SYGVQD (reference sequence). The CDR3 loop spans 14 amino acids. CDR3 coding DNA: TGCGCCAGCAGTGAGACAGGATCAAATTCACCCCTCCACTTT. Protein product: CASSETGSNSPLHF.